The text below deals with one T cell receptor beta chain. The antigen remains undetermined. The data are from a study of T-cell reconstitution after alpha-beta-depleted transplantation in children. Study results and caveats: Surviving thymic progenitors and recipient T cells were the source of high TCRbeta diversity at day 60 in some patients.

Unique molecular identifiers were used to barcode this TCRbeta library. TCRdb analysed the PCR reads with MiXCR anew, one entry per CDR3 protein. The sample shows about 610,000 distinct CDR3 sequences, 27% of them seen only once. The V end was cut by 1 base, the J end by 4 bases, with 14 bases between. CDR1 is DFQATT, CDR2 SNEGSKA, per germline (reference sequence). The CDR3 totals 14 residues. The V call is TRBV20-1, the J call TRBJ2-7; D not resolved. The sequence derives from a boy under two years old with Wiskott-Aldrich syndrome, due to receive a stem cell transplant. The sample was PBMCs, taken before TCRalphabeta/CD19-depleted stem cell transplant. CDR3 in DNA: TGCAGTGCTAGAGGAACCGGCCGGGCGTACGAGCAGTACTTC. Its protein product is CSARGTGRAYEQYF.